In its sample, the clone carrying this TCR beta chain was seen many times. The antigen is unknown. The germline V gene encodes CDR1 MGHRA and CDR2 YSYEKL. CDR3 length: 20 residues. V shed 0 bases and J shed 0 bases, with 23 bases lying between them. This entry comes from a study of T cell repertoires in cytomegalovirus infection. Across the whole study: In public TCR beta signatures, there were indications of both CMV infection and matching HLA type. Study results and limitations: The study found HLA-C-restricted CMV-specific TCR beta clonotypes dominating the ex vivo response. Carriage of CMV together with the relevant HLA was identifiable through cumulative public TCR beta family frequency.

TCRdb re-called the reads through MiXCR, storing one row per CDR3 protein. This sample carries about 490,000 distinct CDR3 sequences, 10% to 12% of them seen once, and the ten largest clones take roughly 10%. This sequence joins TRBV4-1 and TRBJ1-1; no clear D. Specimen: PBMCs. The receptor was isolated from a human donor in good health (CMV status not recorded). Some clones in this sample may be carry-over from other donors' samples. CDR3 region: CASSQDNWGGLEFMNTEAFF. The CDR3 DNA follows: TGCGCCAGCAGCCAAGATAATTGGGGAGGCCTAGAATTTATGAACACTGAAGCTTTCTTT.